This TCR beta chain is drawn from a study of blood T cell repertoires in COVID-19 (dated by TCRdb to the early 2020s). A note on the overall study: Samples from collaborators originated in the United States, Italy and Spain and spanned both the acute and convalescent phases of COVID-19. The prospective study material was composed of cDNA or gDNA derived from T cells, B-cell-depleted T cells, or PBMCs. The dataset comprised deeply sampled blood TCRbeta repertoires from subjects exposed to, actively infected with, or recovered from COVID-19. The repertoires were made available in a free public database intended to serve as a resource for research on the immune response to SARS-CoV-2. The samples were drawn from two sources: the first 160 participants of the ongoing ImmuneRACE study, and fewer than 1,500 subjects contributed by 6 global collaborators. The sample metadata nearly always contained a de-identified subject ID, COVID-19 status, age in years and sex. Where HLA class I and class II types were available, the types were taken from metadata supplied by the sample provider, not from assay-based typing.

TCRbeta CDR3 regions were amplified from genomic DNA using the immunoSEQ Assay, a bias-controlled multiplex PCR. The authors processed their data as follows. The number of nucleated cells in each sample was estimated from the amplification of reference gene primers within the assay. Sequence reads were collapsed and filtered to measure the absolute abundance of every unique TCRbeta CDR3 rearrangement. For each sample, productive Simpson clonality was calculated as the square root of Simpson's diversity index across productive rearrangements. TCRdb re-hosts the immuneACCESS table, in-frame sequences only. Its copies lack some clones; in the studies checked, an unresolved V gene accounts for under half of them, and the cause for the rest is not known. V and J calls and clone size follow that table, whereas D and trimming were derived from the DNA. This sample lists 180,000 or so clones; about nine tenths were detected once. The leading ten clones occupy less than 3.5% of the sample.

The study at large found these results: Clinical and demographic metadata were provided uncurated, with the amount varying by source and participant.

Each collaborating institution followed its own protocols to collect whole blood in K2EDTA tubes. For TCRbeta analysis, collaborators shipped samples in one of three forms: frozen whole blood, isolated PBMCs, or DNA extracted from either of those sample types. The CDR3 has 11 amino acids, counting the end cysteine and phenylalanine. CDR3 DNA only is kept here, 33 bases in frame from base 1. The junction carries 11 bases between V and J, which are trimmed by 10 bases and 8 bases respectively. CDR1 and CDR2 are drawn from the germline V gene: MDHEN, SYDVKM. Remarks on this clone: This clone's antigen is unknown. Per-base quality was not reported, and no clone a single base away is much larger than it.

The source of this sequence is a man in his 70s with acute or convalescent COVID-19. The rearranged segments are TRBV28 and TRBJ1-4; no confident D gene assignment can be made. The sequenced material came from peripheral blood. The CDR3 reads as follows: CAIFAEEKLFF. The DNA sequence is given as TGTGCCATCTTTGCGGAGGAAAAACTGTTTTTT.